Shown below are 10 T cell receptor beta chains from a single sample sequenced in a study of OX40 agonist ivuxolimab in advanced cancers. The protocol was immunoSEQ multiplex PCR, while the TCRdb copy is restricted to in-frame clones and leaves out a portion. The repertoire consists of about 22,000 clones, with about 88% occurring once and the leading ten covering around 25%. Sequenced here: CD4+ or CD8+ T cells sorted from blood, sampled in a trial of the OX40 agonist ivuxolimab. The receptors were sampled from an adult with an advanced solid tumor such as melanoma, head and neck, liver or kidney cancer.

This clone has just one count. This chain joins TRBV4-2 and TRBJ2-7; D might be TRBD1 (8 bases). This CDR3 spans 18 amino acids. The ends were cut back, 1 base at V and 2 bases at J, with 21 bases in the middle. Germline CDR1 and CDR2: LGHNA and YNFKEQ. The CDR3 DNA sequence: TGTGCCAGCAGCCAAGCCCTTACAGGGGGGGATTTGGCCTACGAGCAGTACTTC. As protein: CASSQALTGGDLAYEQYF.

The J gene is TRBJ2-2, the V gene TRBV7-9; D is unresolved. Trimming shortened V by 5 bases and J by 5 bases, and 9 bases separated the two germline ends. This CDR3 contains 13 residues. Germline V gene lookup returns CDR1 SEHNR and CDR2 FQNEAQ (reference sequence). The chain's CDR3 is CASSPPRTGELFF. The CDR3 DNA reads TGTGCCAGCAGCCCCCCCAGGACCGGGGAGCTGTTTTTT.

The genes are TRBV6-5 and TRBJ1-1; D uncertain. Trimming removed 5 bases at V and 1 base at J, with 8 bases between. CDR3 length equals 13 residues. The germline CDR1 and CDR2 sequences are MNHEY and SVGAGI. The CDR3 bases are TGTGCCAGCAGTCCTCATGGGAACACTGAAGCTTTCTTT. Translating gives CASSPHGNTEAFF.

The chain uses TRBV10-3 and TRBJ2-5; maybe TRBD2 (6 bases). V was pared by 10 bases and J by 5 bases, with 17 bases between. The CDR3 is 13 amino acids. In germline, CDR1 is ENHRY, CDR2 SYGVKD. CDR3 coding DNA: TGTGCCACCGCTAGCGAGGAGCTGGAGACCCAGTACTTC. It specifies CATASEELETQYF.

The chain is built from TRBV27 and TRBJ1-5; TRBD1 agrees at 9 bases. This CDR3 contains 13 residues. Germline CDR1 reads MNHEY; CDR2 reads SMNVEV (reference sequence). Losses at the gene ends were 4 bases for V and 7 bases for J; bases not matched to a gene: 2. CDR3 residues: CASSWGQGQPQHF. CDR3 sequence (DNA): TGTGCCAGCAGTTGGGGACAGGGCCAGCCCCAGCATTTT.

This clone was detected only a few times. The chain is built from TRBV11-2 and TRBJ1-3; TRBD1 matches at 8 bases. The germline CDR1 and CDR2 sequences are SGHAT and FQNNGV. The CDR3 runs to 17 residues. V shed 1 base, J shed 3 bases, and the junction held 8 bases outside the gene matches. CDR3 in amino acids: CASSLAPDRVYGNTIYF. The CDR3 coding sequence is TGTGCCAGCAGCTTAGCCCCGGACAGGGTTTATGGAAACACCATATATTTT.

The rearrangement uses TRBV29-1 and TRBJ1-1; D is unclear. Trimming took 3 bases from V and 0 from J, leaving 2 bases between them. There are 11 residues in the CDR3. Germline V gives CDR1 SQVTM, CDR2 ANQGSEA. The CDR3: CSVELNTEAFF. For the CDR3, the DNA is TGCAGCGTTGAGCTGAACACTGAAGCTTTCTTT.

The rearrangement uses TRBV2 and TRBJ2-7, with D possibly TRBD2 on 5 matching bases. The CDR3 spans 15 residues. Germline-derived CDR1 and CDR2 are SNHLY and FYNNEI. The germline V and J ends were trimmed by 8 bases and 7 bases, with 24 bases remaining between them. CDR3 residues: CASARPTEAQAEQYF. For the CDR3, the DNA is TGTGCCAGCGCGCGGCCCACGGAGGCGCAGGCAGAGCAGTACTTC.

The chain links TRBV18 to TRBJ1-1; weak D call: TRBD1 (5 bases). CDR3 length equals 17 residues. CDR1 and CDR2 from the germline V gene are KGHSH and LQKENI. The germline V and J ends were trimmed by 1 base and 1 base, with 16 bases remaining between them. The CDR3, as DNA: TGTGCCAGCTCACCACTCTCGACCACGGGGGGGAACACTGAAGCTTTCTTT. Its protein product is CASSPLSTTGGNTEAFF.

This chain uses TRBV6-6 with TRBJ2-3; 8 bases are shared with TRBD1. The germline V gene has CDR1 MNHNY and CDR2 SVGAGI (reference sequence). The trim removed 7 bases at V and 1 base at J, leaving 10 bases unmatched. This CDR3 has 16 amino acids. The CDR3 sequence is CASTTTSDRGTDTQYF. DNA for the CDR3: TGTGCCAGCACCACTACCTCGGACAGGGGCACAGATACGCAGTATTTT.